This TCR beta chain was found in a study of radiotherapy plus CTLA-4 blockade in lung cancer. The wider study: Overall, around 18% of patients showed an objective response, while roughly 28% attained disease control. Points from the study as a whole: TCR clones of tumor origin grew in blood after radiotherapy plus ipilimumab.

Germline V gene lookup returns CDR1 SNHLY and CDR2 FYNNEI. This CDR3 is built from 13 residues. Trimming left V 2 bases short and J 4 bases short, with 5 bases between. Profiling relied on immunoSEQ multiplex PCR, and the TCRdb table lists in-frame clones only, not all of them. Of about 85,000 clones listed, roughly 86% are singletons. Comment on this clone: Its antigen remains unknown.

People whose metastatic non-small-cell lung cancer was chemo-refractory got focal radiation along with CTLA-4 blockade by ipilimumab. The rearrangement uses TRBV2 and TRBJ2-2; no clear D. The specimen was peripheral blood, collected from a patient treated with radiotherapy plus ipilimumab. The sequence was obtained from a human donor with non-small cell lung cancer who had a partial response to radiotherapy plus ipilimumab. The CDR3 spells CASSESGTGELFF. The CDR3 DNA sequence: TGTGCCAGCAGTGAATCCGGCACCGGGGAGCTGTTTTTT.